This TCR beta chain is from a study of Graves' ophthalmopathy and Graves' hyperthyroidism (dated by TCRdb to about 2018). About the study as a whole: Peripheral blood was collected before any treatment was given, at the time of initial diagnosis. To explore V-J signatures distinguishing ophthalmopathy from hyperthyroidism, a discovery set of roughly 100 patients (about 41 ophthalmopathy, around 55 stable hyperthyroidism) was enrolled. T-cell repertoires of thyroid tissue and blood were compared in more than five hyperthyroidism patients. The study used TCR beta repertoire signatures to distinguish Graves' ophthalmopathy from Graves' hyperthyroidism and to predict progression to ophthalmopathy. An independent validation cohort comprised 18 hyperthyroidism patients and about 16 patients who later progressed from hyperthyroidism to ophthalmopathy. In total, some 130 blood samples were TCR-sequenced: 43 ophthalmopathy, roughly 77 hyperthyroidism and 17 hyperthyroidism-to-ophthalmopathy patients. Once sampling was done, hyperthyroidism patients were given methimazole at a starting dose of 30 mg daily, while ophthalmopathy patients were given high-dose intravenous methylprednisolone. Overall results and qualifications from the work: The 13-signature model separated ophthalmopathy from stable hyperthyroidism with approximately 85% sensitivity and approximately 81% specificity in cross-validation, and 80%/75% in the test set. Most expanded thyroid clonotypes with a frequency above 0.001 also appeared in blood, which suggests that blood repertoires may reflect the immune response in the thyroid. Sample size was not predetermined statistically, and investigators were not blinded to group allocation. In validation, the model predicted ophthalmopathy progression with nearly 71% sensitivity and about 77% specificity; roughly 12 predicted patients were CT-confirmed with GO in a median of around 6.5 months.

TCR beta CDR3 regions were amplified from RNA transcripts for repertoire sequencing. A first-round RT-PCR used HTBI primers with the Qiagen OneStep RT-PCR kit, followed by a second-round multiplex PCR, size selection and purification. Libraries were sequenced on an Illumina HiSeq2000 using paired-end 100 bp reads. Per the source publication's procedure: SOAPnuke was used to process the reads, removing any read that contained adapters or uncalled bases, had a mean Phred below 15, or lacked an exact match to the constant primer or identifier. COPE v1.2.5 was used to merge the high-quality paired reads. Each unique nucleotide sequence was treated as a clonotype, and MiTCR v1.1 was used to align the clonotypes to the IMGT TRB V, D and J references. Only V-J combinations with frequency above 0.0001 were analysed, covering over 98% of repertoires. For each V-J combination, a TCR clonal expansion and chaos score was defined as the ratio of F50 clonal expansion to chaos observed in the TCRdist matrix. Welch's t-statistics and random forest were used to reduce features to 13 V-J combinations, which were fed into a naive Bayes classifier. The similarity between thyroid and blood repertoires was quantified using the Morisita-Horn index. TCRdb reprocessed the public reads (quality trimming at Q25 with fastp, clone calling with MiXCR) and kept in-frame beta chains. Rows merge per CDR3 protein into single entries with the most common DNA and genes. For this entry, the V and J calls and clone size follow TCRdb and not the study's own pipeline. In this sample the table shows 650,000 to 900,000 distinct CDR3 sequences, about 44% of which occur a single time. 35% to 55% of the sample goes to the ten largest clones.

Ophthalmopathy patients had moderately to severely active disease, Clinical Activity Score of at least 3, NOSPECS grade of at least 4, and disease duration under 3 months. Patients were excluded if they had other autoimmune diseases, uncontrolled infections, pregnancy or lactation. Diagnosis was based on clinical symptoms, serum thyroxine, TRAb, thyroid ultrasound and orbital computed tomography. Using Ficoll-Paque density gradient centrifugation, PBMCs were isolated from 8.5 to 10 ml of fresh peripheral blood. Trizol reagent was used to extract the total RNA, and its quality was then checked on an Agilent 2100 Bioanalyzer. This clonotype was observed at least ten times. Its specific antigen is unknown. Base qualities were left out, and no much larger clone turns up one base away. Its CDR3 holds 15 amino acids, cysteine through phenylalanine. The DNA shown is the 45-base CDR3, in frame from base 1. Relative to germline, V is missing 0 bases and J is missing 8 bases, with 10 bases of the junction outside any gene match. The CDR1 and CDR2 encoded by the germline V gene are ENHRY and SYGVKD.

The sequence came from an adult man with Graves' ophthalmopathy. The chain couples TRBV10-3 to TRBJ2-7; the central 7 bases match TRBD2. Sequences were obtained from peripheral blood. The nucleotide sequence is TGTGCCATCAGTGAGTCGGGGGGGAGGGCCTCCAAGCAGTACTTC. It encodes CAISESGGRASKQYF.